Listed below are T cell receptor beta chains from one sample, sequenced in a study of cytomegalovirus exposure and HLA in healthy donors. Clones were sequenced by immunoSEQ multiplex PCR, and TCRdb holds only the in-frame ones, with some missing. The sample consists of about 190,000 clones, about 81% of them appearing once. The specimen was PBMCs. All receptors come from a man aged 30-40 years in good health and CMV-seropositive. Each CDR3 is given with its conserved first and last residue. D genes are given only for firm matches. Only some rows state a clone size, as once, few, many or a class for expanded clones.

D: NA
V: TRBV30
size: NA
J: TRBJ2-1
DNA: TGTGCCTGGACTAGAGGAAGCATCTCCTACAATGAGCAGTTCTTC
CDR3: CAWTRGSISYNEQFF

D: NA
V: TRBV4-3
size: once
J: TRBJ2-3
DNA: TGCGCCAGCAGCCAAGATCGCGGGAAAACAGATACGCAGTATTTT
CDR3: CASSQDRGKTDTQYF

D: NA
V: TRBV7-2
size: NA
J: TRBJ2-1
DNA: TGTGCCAGCAGCTTAGCCCGCGGGGTAGGGGCGCTAAAAAGTGAGCAGTTCTTC
CDR3: CASSLARGVGALKSEQFF

D: TRBD2
V: TRBV6-1
size: NA
J: TRBJ2-3
DNA: TGTGCCAGCAGCAACGGGAGGGCCTTAACAGATACGCAGTATTTT
CDR3: CASSNGRALTDTQYF

D: TRBD2
V: TRBV4-1
size: few
J: TRBJ2-3
DNA: TGCGCCAGCAGCCCGGCCCCCGCTAGCGGCGCAGATACGCAGTATTTT
CDR3: CASSPAPASGADTQYF

D: TRBD1
V: TRBV7-2
size: once
J: TRBJ1-2
DNA: TGTGCCAGCAGCTCCACAGGGGCACAAAACTATGGCTACACCTTC
CDR3: CASSSTGAQNYGYTF

D: TRBD1
V: TRBV5-1
size: NA
J: TRBJ2-2
DNA: TGCGCCAGCAGCCCTACCCGGGACAGGAACACCGGGGAGCTGTTTTTT
CDR3: CASSPTRDRNTGELFF

D: NA
V: TRBV27
size: NA
J: TRBJ1-2
DNA: TGTGCCAGCAGTCAGGGCCTCCCCACTAACTATGGCTACACCTTC
CDR3: CASSQGLPTNYGYTF

D: TRBD2
V: TRBV5-4
size: few
J: TRBJ2-1
DNA: TGTGCCAGCAGCTTCAGGACTAGCGGGAGGAATGAGCAGTTCTTC
CDR3: CASSFRTSGRNEQFF

D: TRBD2
V: TRBV7-9
size: NA
J: TRBJ2-1
DNA: TGTGCCAGCAGCTTAAGCGGGACCTACAATGAGCAGTTCTTC
CDR3: CASSLSGTYNEQFF

D: TRBD2
V: TRBV7-9
size: NA
J: TRBJ2-7
DNA: TGTGCCAGCAGCTTAGCCCTAGCGGGAGGCTACGAGCAGTACTTC
CDR3: CASSLALAGGYEQYF

D: NA
V: TRBV28
size: NA
J: TRBJ1-4
DNA: TGTGCCAGCACCGGGGGACGGTCTCGAAGGGAAAAACTGTTTTTT
CDR3: CASTGGRSRREKLFF

D: TRBD2
V: TRBV30
size: NA
J: TRBJ2-7
DNA: TGTGCCTGGAGTGTAATCGGGGGGGCCTACGAGCAGTACTTC
CDR3: CAWSVIGGAYEQYF

D: TRBD2
V: TRBV28
size: NA
J: TRBJ2-1
DNA: TGTGCCAGCAGTTTGCATGCGGGAGGCTCGTACAATGAGCAGTTCTTC
CDR3: CASSLHAGGSYNEQFF

D: TRBD1
V: TRBV4-3
size: once
J: TRBJ1-5
DNA: TGCGCCAGCAGCCAAGATGGGCAGGGGGTTCAGCCCCAGCATTTT
CDR3: CASSQDGQGVQPQHF

D: NA
V: TRBV7-9
size: once
J: TRBJ2-3
DNA: TGTGCCAGCAGTCCGGGGGTCTTAAGCACAGATACGCAGTATTTT
CDR3: CASSPGVLSTDTQYF

D: NA
V: TRBV28
size: NA
J: TRBJ1-3
DNA: TGTGCCAGCGGCGACAGGAACACCATATATTTT
CDR3: CASGDRNTIYF

D: NA
V: TRBV27
size: NA
J: TRBJ1-5
DNA: TGTGCCAGCAGTTTTAACCCCCCGGGTCATAGCAATCAGCCCCAGCATTTT
CDR3: CASSFNPPGHSNQPQHF

D: TRBD2
V: TRBV11-1
size: NA
J: TRBJ2-7
DNA: TGTGCCAGCAGCTTTGAGCGGGACTCCTACGAGCAGTACTTC
CDR3: CASSFERDSYEQYF

D: TRBD1
V: TRBV14
size: NA
J: TRBJ2-1
DNA: TGTGCCAGCAGCTTGGACAGGGGCGATGAGCAGTTCTTC
CDR3: CASSLDRGDEQFF

D: NA
V: TRBV6-1
size: NA
J: TRBJ2-3
DNA: TGTGCCATACAGGAGGGTACAGATACGCAGTATTTT
CDR3: CAIQEGTDTQYF

D: TRBD1
V: TRBV5-4
size: NA
J: TRBJ1-2
DNA: TGTGCCAGCAGCTTGGCCTCCGGGACAGCATGGGGTTCTTATGGCTACACCTTC
CDR3: CASSLASGTAWGSYGYTF

D: NA
V: TRBV19
size: NA
J: TRBJ1-1
DNA: TGTGCCAGTATAACGGGGAACACTGAAGCTTTCTTT
CDR3: CASITGNTEAFF

D: NA
V: TRBV10-3
size: NA
J: TRBJ2-6
DNA: TGTGCCATCAGTGCACAGGGGGCCAACGTCCTGACTTTC
CDR3: CAISAQGANVLTF

D: TRBD2
V: TRBV9
size: NA
J: TRBJ2-7
DNA: TGTGCCAGCTCGAAGGAAGCGGGAGATGACGAGCAGTACTTC
CDR3: CASSKEAGDDEQYF

D: NA
V: TRBV7-2
size: once
J: TRBJ2-1
DNA: TGTGCCAGCAGCTTCGCGGGAAGCTCCTACAATGAGCAGTTCTTC
CDR3: CASSFAGSSYNEQFF

D: TRBD1
V: TRBV18
size: NA
J: TRBJ1-2
DNA: TGTGCCAGCTCACCAGGGACAGAGAATAAAAAGGGCTACACCTTC
CDR3: CASSPGTENKKGYTF

D: TRBD2
V: TRBV15
size: few
J: TRBJ2-1
DNA: TGTGCCACCAGCGGCGGGACTAGCGGCAATGAGCAGTTCTTC
CDR3: CATSGGTSGNEQFF

D: TRBD2
V: TRBV7-9
size: NA
J: TRBJ2-1
DNA: TGTGCCAGCAGCTTAGTAGCGGGGGAGCAGTTCTTC
CDR3: CASSLVAGEQFF

D: NA
V: TRBV9
size: few
J: TRBJ2-3
DNA: TGTGCCAGCAGCGTATACTCACTCACAGATACGCAGTATTTT
CDR3: CASSVYSLTDTQYF

D: NA
V: TRBV29-1
size: NA
J: TRBJ1-4
DNA: TGCAGCGTTAAACCCGGGACAACTAATGAAAAACTGTTTTTT
CDR3: CSVKPGTTNEKLFF

D: TRBD1
V: TRBV28
size: NA
J: TRBJ2-7
DNA: TGTGCCAGCAGTTACGACAGGGGGCGCGAGCAGTACTTC
CDR3: CASSYDRGREQYF

D: TRBD1
V: TRBV11-2
size: NA
J: TRBJ2-7
DNA: TGTGCCAGCAGCTTTGGGGCACAGGGGATCGAGCAGTACTTC
CDR3: CASSFGAQGIEQYF